One and the same sample provided the 28 T cell receptor beta chains below, sequenced in a study of cytomegalovirus exposure and HLA in healthy donors. The PCR made use of 60 Vbeta and 13 Jbeta primers. TCRdb's copy holds only in-frame clones and misses some; the assay was immunoSEQ multiplex PCR. In the table there are roughly 130,000 clones, about 79% of which are singletons. The specimen sequenced was PBMCs. These receptors all stem from a woman aged 18-35 years in good health and CMV-seropositive.

The CDR3 DNA sequence: TGTGCCAGCAGCGCGCGGGACAGCCCTCTCTACGATACGCAGTATTTT. This codes for CASSARDSPLYDTQYF. The gene calls are TRBV9 and TRBJ2-3; D might be TRBD1 (7 bases). Germline lookup yields CDR1 SGDLS and CDR2 YYNGEE. The CDR3 consists of 16 residues. The V end was cut by 3 bases, the J end by 6 bases, with 20 bases between.

The rearrangement uses TRBV7-9 and TRBJ2-7, with 10 nucleotides matching TRBD2. The CDR3 sequence is 13 residues long. Germline V gene data show CDR1 as SEHNR and CDR2 as FQNEAQ (reference sequence). The J segment lost 5 bases and the V segment lost 3 bases, leaving 1 base of the junction unmatched. The CDR3 sequence is CASSFGTSDEQYF. As DNA, the CDR3 is TGTGCCAGCAGCTTCGGGACTAGCGACGAGCAGTACTTC.

J is TRBJ1-4 and V is TRBV6-4; 11 bases match TRBD1. Germline values: CDR1 MRHNA, CDR2 SNTAGT. The CDR3 covers 15 residues. Trimming removed 0 bases from V and 7 bases from J; junction bases left unmatched: 1. CDR3 DNA sequence: TGTGCCAGCAGTGACTCAGGGACAGGGGGTGAAAAACTGTTTTTT. It codes for CASSDSGTGGEKLFF.

The gene calls are TRBV9 and TRBJ1-6; D possibly corresponds to TRBD1 (5 bases). The germline V gene has CDR1 SGDLS and CDR2 YYNGEE. Trimming pared 3 bases from V and 8 bases from J, leaving 9 bases between. The CDR3 runs to 13 residues. The CDR3 protein is CASSALGDSPLHF. The CDR3 DNA reads TGTGCCAGCAGCGCCCTAGGGGATTCACCCCTCCACTTT.

The chain has TRBV6-1 and TRBJ2-7; tentatively, D is TRBD1 (6 bases). Germline V lookup: CDR1 MNHNS, CDR2 SASEGT. V was trimmed by 3 bases and J by 3 bases, leaving 15 bases between them. The CDR3 consists of 15 residues. The CDR3 here is CASSERGTSYYEQYF. In DNA, the CDR3 is TGTGCCAGCAGTGAGAGGGGGACATCCTACTACGAGCAGTACTTC.

V is TRBV25-1 and J is TRBJ1-6; D gene unclear. Trimming shortened V by 7 bases and J by 8 bases, and 12 bases separated the two germline ends. Germline V lookup: CDR1 MGHDK, CDR2 SYGVNS. This CDR3 spans 13 amino acids. The CDR3, as DNA: TGTGCCAGCATTTGGGAGGCGGATTCACCCCTCCACTTT. Translating it yields CASIWEADSPLHF.

The chain recombines TRBV5-4 with TRBJ1-2; 10 positions agree with TRBD1. Germline assignment: CDR1 SGHNT and CDR2 YYREEE (reference sequence). J lost 8 bases, V lost 3 bases, and 10 bases had no gene match. The CDR3 spans 15 residues. In DNA, the CDR3 is TGTGCCAGCAGCTCCCCTGGGGGGACAGGGGAAGGCTACACCTTC. It yields the protein CASSSPGGTGEGYTF.

The chain has TRBV28 and TRBJ1-2, with a possible D match to TRBD1 (6 bases). CDR1 MDHEN and CDR2 SYDVKM come from the germline V gene. This CDR3 contains 15 residues. Trimming cost V 4 bases and J 2 bases, with 14 bases left between them. The CDR3 spells CASSSLQGTNYGYTF. Written as DNA, the CDR3 is TGTGCCAGCAGTTCCCTTCAGGGGACAAACTATGGCTACACCTTC.

The V call is TRBV19, the J call TRBJ1-5; maybe TRBD1 (6 bases). Deletions cut 3 bases from V and 4 bases from J, with 13 bases between. Looked up from germline, CDR1 is LNHDA and CDR2 is SQIVND (reference sequence). The CDR3 has 15 residues. In DNA form, the CDR3 reads TGTGCCAGTAGTATGGCCAGGGGCGGGAATCAGCCCCAGCATTTT. It encodes CASSMARGGNQPQHF.

The V call is TRBV6-1, the J call TRBJ2-2; 7 bases agree with TRBD2. After removal of 3 bases from V and 5 bases from J, the junction contained 6 bases not matched to a gene. CDR3 length equals 15 residues. CDR1 and CDR2 (germline): MNHNS, SASEGT. The CDR3 region has the DNA TGTGCCAGCAGTGAGCCAGGGAGGGTAACCGGGGAGCTGTTTTTT. It translates to CASSEPGRVTGELFF.

The chain is built from TRBV6-5 and TRBJ1-1; D is possibly TRBD1 (6 bases). Germline CDR1 is MNHEY and CDR2 is SVGAGI. CDR3 length: 13 residues. V lost 7 bases, J lost 1 base, and 10 bases lay in between. In DNA form, the CDR3 reads TGTGCCAGCAACTTGGGGGCGAACACTGAAGCTTTCTTT. It yields the protein CASNLGANTEAFF.

The rearrangement joins TRBV6-1 to TRBJ1-5; a possible D gene is TRBD1 (6 bases). The germline gives CDR1 MNHNS, CDR2 SASEGT. With 2 bases removed from V and 7 bases from J, the gap between germline ends came to 9 bases. This CDR3 comprises 13 residues. The CDR3 DNA sequence: TGTGCCAGCAGTGAAATACAGGGACAGCCCCAGCATTTT. Its protein is CASSEIQGQPQHF.

Concerning this clone: Compared with germline, one end of the junction differs, possibly owing to a read error. The chain combines TRBV10-3 with TRBJ2-7; TRBD1 aligns across 7 bases. CDR3 length: 11 residues. The germline CDR1 and CDR2 sequences are ENHRY and SYGVKD. The CDR3 nucleotides are TGTGCTATCAAAAGGGGGCTGGAGCAGTACTTC. It encodes CAIKRGLEQYF.

This chain joins TRBV7-3 and TRBJ2-1, with TRBD2 matching 9 bases. The germline V gene has CDR1 SGHTA and CDR2 FQGTGA. J was trimmed by 4 bases and V by 0 bases; bases with no gene match: 1. This CDR3 region has 15 residues. CDR3 sequence (DNA): TGTGCCAGCAGCTTAACTAGCGGGGGTTACAATGAGCAGTTCTTC. Protein product: CASSLTSGGYNEQFF. Based on the CDR3 plus reference TRBV7-3 and TRBJ2-1, the full variable domain is GAGVSQTPSNKVTEKGKYVELRCDPISGHTALYWYRQSLGQGPEFLIYFQGTGAADDSGLPNDRFFAVRPEGSVSTLKIQRTERGDSAVYLCASSLTSGGYNEQFFGPGTRLTVL.

The chain carries TRBV15 and TRBJ2-3; D possibly corresponds to TRBD2 (6 bases). Between the trimmed V and J ends, which lost 5 bases and 2 bases, there was a span of 14 bases. The CDR3 runs 15 residues. Germline lookup yields CDR1 LNHNV and CDR2 YYDKDF (reference sequence). As DNA, the CDR3 is TGTGCCACCAGCGAGGCGACTAGGAACACAGATACGCAGTATTTT. Translated: CATSEATRNTDTQYF.

V gene TRBV6-5 combines with J gene TRBJ2-5; tentatively, D is TRBD2 (5 bases). The germline gives CDR1 MNHEY, CDR2 SVGAGI. The CDR3 runs 15 residues. V dropped 0 bases and J dropped 2 bases, with 10 bases sitting between them. CDR3 bases: TGTGCCAGCAGTTACTCGAAACTAGAACAAGAGACCCAGTACTTC. It is translated as CASSYSKLEQETQYF.

The chain recombines TRBV6-5 with TRBJ1-6; the match to TRBD1 covers 8 bases. This CDR3 has 16 amino acids. Germline V gene data show CDR1 as MNHEY and CDR2 as SVGAGI. V lost 2 bases to trimming and J lost 7 bases; unmatched junction nucleotides: 7. The CDR3 reads CASSYNGTGGNSPLHF. The DNA of the CDR3 is TGTGCCAGCAGTTACAACGGGACAGGCGGAAATTCACCCCTCCACTTT.

This chain uses TRBV2 with TRBJ2-7; TRBD2 matches 8 bases. The CDR3 has 16 residues. The V and J ends lost 3 bases and 4 bases, in that order; junction bases with no gene match: 11. CDR1 and CDR2 (germline): SNHLY, FYNNEI. CDR3 amino acids: CASSDPAGGGRYEQYF. CDR3 in DNA: TGTGCCAGCAGTGACCCGGCGGGGGGCGGAAGGTACGAGCAGTACTTC.

The rearrangement joins TRBV4-2 to TRBJ2-1; weak D call: TRBD2 (5 bases). The V gene's germline CDR1 is LGHNA and CDR2 YNFKEQ. This CDR3 region has 13 residues. Trimming pared 0 bases from V and 10 bases from J, leaving 10 bases between. DNA for the CDR3: TGTGCCAGCAGCCAAGATAGAGGGTCGGAGCAGTTCTTC. Translating gives CASSQDRGSEQFF.

The chain employs TRBV27 and TRBJ2-7; 8 bases line up with TRBD2. The CDR3 covers 14 residues. Germline V lookup: CDR1 MNHEY, CDR2 SMNVEV (reference sequence). Trimming cost V 5 bases and J 3 bases; bases outside gene matches: 6. CDR3 amino acids: CASSPGGPSYEQYF. Written as DNA, the CDR3 is TGTGCCAGCAGTCCGGGGGGGCCCAGCTACGAGCAGTACTTC.

This rearrangement joins TRBV2 to TRBJ2-1; D uncertain. The CDR3 length is 11 residues. The V end lost 7 bases, the J end lost 5 bases, and 6 bases lay between the germline ends. CDR1 is SNHLY and CDR2 is FYNNEI in the germline V gene. The CDR3 is CASTKNNEQFF. CDR3 DNA sequence: TGTGCCAGCACCAAAAACAATGAGCAGTTCTTC.

The rearrangement links TRBV7-9 to TRBJ2-7; 9 positions agree with TRBD2. The germline V gene encodes CDR1 SEHNR and CDR2 FQNEAQ (reference sequence). The CDR3 contains 18 residues. V trimming: 5 bases; J trimming: 5 bases; junction bases outside the gene matches: 19. CDR3 amino acids: CASSLGDKASGVPDEQYF. The CDR3 DNA reads TGTGCCAGCAGCCTGGGGGACAAGGCTAGCGGGGTCCCCGACGAGCAGTACTTC.

The chain combines TRBV9 with TRBJ2-2; 8 bases are a match to TRBD2. J gave up 3 bases and V 1 base, and 5 bases lay outside the gene matches. Germline V gene lookup returns CDR1 SGDLS and CDR2 YYNGEE. The length of the CDR3 is 16 residues. In DNA, the CDR3 is TGTGCCAGCAGCGTATCTCCGGGGGGGTACACCGGGGAGCTGTTTTTT. Translation gives CASSVSPGGYTGELFF.

In nucleotides, the CDR3 is TGCGCCAGCAGCCTGGCCGATGGCGAAAAACTGTTTTTT. Its protein is CASSLADGEKLFF. This chain connects TRBV4-1 to TRBJ1-4; unclear D gene. Trimming removed 4 bases at V and 8 bases at J, with 11 bases between. The CDR3 is 13 amino acids. In germline, CDR1 is MGHRA, CDR2 YSYEKL.

In regard to this clone: The sample has other DNA sequences that encode this CDR3 too. The chain is built from TRBV15 and TRBJ2-3, with D uncertain. The CDR3 has 12 residues. Germline CDR1 is LNHNV and CDR2 is YYDKDF (reference sequence). With 1 base removed from V and 5 bases from J, the gap between germline ends came to 4 bases. The CDR3 loop reads CATSRGGDTQYF. The CDR3 coding sequence is TGTGCCACCAGCAGAGGCGGAGATACGCAGTATTTT.

The CDR3 DNA reads as TGTGCCAGCAGTTTTTTGGGGACACCAGGAGGCTACACCTTC. This codes for CASSFLGTPGGYTF. The chain couples TRBV28 to TRBJ1-2, with D possibly matching TRBD1 (6 bases). The CDR3 contains 14 residues. Trimming stripped 3 bases from V and 8 bases from J, with 16 bases between. Per the germline V gene, CDR1 is MDHEN and CDR2 is SYDVKM.

A single count supports this clone. The rearrangement links TRBV6-1 to TRBJ2-2; TRBD1 matches 8 bases. Germline CDR1 and CDR2: MNHNS and SASEGT. This CDR3 contains 15 residues. Trimming removed 5 bases from V and 6 bases from J; junction bases left unmatched: 8. CDR3 residues: CASSFRQGWAGELFF. The DNA of the CDR3 is TGTGCCAGCAGTTTTCGACAGGGGTGGGCCGGGGAGCTGTTTTTT.

This chain links TRBV5-1 with TRBJ2-3, with TRBD1 as a possible D gene (6 bases). CDR1 and CDR2 (germline): SGHRS, YFSETQ. This CDR3 has 11 residues. V lost 4 bases and J lost 6, with 6 bases in between. The CDR3 bases are TGCGCCAGCAGCGACAGGGATACGCAGTATTTT. Protein product: CASSDRDTQYF.